Below, 18 T cell receptor beta chains from the same sample are listed, as sequenced in a study of T cells in Graves' hyperthyroidism and ophthalmopathy. The TCR beta CDR3 regions underwent amplification using RNA transcripts as the source. The TCR CDR3 first-round RT-PCR relied on the HTBI primer set. From the multiplex PCR reads, TCRdb called clonotypes with MiXCR, one entry per CDR3 protein. The sample lists 500,000 to 600,000 distinct CDR3 sequences, around 43% occurring once. Specimen: peripheral blood or thyroid tissue (not recorded which). These receptors came from an adult woman with Graves' disease, either hyperthyroidism or ophthalmopathy (not recorded which).

This clonotype has ten or more counts. The V gene is TRBV11-2, the J gene TRBJ1-5, with D uncertain. There are 15 residues in the CDR3. The germline gives CDR1 SGHAT, CDR2 FQNNGV. V lost 6 bases and J lost 2, with 14 bases in between. As DNA, the CDR3 is TGTGCCAGCAGGGTGCTCCTTTGCGGCAATCAGCCCCAGCATTTT. This gives the protein CASRVLLCGNQPQHF. Full variable domain (rest looked up from reference TRBV11-2 and TRBJ1-5): EAGVAQSPRYKIIEKRQSVAFWCNPISGHATLYWYQQILGQGPKLLIQFQNNGVVDDSQLPKDRFSAERLKGVDSTLKIQPAKLEDSAVYLCASRVLLCGNQPQHFGDGTRLSIL.

The sample holds many counts of this clonotype. The rearrangement joins TRBV11-2 to TRBJ2-2, with D hard to call. The length of the CDR3 is 13 residues. The germline CDR1 and CDR2 sequences are SGHAT and FQNNGV. Trimming removed 2 bases at V and 7 bases at J, with 8 bases between. The CDR3 DNA follows: TGTGCCAGCAGCTTAAAATGGGGCGGGGAGCTGTTTTTT. It translates to CASSLKWGGELFF.

Comment on this clonotype: One end of the junction varies from germline; a read error may be responsible. The genes are TRBV15 and TRBJ1-2, with 12 bases lining up with TRBD1. This CDR3 contains 14 residues. CDR1 and CDR2 (germline): LNHNV, YYDKDF (reference sequence). The CDR3 DNA reads TGTGCCACCAGCACCGGGACAGGGGGCTATAGCTACACCTTC. This codes for CATSTGTGGYSYTF.

Ten or more counts support this clonotype. The rearrangement links TRBV9 to TRBJ1-2, with TRBD1 as a possible D gene (5 bases). Trimming cost V 0 bases and J 4 bases, with 10 bases left between them. The CDR3 length is 14 residues. Germline V gene sequence: CDR1 SGDLS, CDR2 YYNGEE. The CDR3 sequence: CASSVGDGPYGYTF. CDR3 in DNA: TGTGCCAGCAGCGTAGGGGACGGCCCCTATGGCTACACCTTC.

The chain has TRBV11-2 and TRBJ1-1, with D perhaps matching TRBD1 (5 bases). V lost 5 bases and J lost 4, with 20 bases in between. This CDR3 spans 16 amino acids. CDR1 is SGHAT and CDR2 is FQNNGV in the germline V gene. The CDR3 nucleotides read TGTGCCAGCAGCGTCCTCCGCGGGACCGGTACCACTGAAGCTTTCTTT. Translation gives CASSVLRGTGTTEAFF.

The CDR3 sequence is CASRLTDNEQFF. CDR3 bases: TGTGCCAGCAGACTCACGGACAATGAGCAGTTCTTC. This chain connects TRBV7-9 to TRBJ2-1; D is unclear. The CDR3 extends over 12 amino acids. Trimming removed 6 bases from V and 5 bases from J, with 8 bases in between. Per the germline V gene, CDR1 is SEHNR and CDR2 is FQNEAQ (reference sequence).

The rearrangement uses TRBV20-1 and TRBJ1-1; D ambiguous. V dropped 3 bases and J dropped 6 bases, with 14 bases sitting between them. Looked up from germline, CDR1 is DFQATT and CDR2 is SNEGSKA (reference sequence). The CDR3 spans 13 residues. DNA for the CDR3: TGCAGTGCTAGCGCCGGGGTTAACGCTGAAGCTTTCTTT. This sequence encodes CSASAGVNAEAFF.

This clonotype was detected many times. The chain has TRBV4-2 and TRBJ2-7, with TRBD2 matching over 9 bases. The V segment lost 10 bases and the J segment 0 bases; nucleotides outside the gene matches: 7. This CDR3 region has 14 residues. The germline gives CDR1 LGHNA, CDR2 YNFKEQ. The CDR3 loop reads CATQPTSGSYEQYF. The CDR3 DNA reads as TGTGCCACCCAACCGACTAGCGGCTCCTACGAGCAGTACTTC.

The rearrangement uses TRBV10-3 and TRBJ1-2, with 7 positions matching TRBD1. This CDR3 is 14 amino acids long. V was pared by 4 bases and J by 4 bases, with 6 bases of the junction left unmatched. Germline-derived CDR1 and CDR2 are ENHRY and SYGVKD. This chain's CDR3 is CAISVGQWGYGYTF. The CDR3 nucleotides read TGTGCCATCAGTGTGGGACAGTGGGGCTATGGCTACACCTTC.

This clonotype was found many times. The rearrangement links TRBV29-1 to TRBJ1-2; D is unresolved. This CDR3 has 11 residues. CDR1 SQVTM and CDR2 ANQGSEA come from the germline V gene. Trimming removed 5 bases at V and 4 bases at J, with 8 bases between. Written as DNA, the CDR3 is TGCAGCGTTCAGGCCACCTATGGCTACACCTTC. This codes for CSVQATYGYTF.

Of note for this clonotype: A much more abundant neighbour one base away suggests this may be a read error. This chain connects TRBV5-6 to TRBJ2-7; D may be TRBD1 (6 bases). The CDR3 has 11 amino acids. Germline CDR1 reads SGHDT; CDR2 reads YYEEEE. DNA for the CDR3: TGTGCCAGCAGCTTGTCCGGACAGAGTACATTC. It translates to CASSLSGQSTF.

This clonotype was seen just once. The rearrangement uses TRBV6-4 and TRBJ1-5; a possible D gene is TRBD1 (5 bases). V shed 6 bases and J shed 1 base, with 19 bases lying between them. The CDR3 sequence is 17 residues long. The germline V gene encodes CDR1 MRHNA and CDR2 SNTAGT. The CDR3 DNA sequence: TGTGCCAGCAGGACGACCGGGGGAAGGGGCAGCAATCAGCCCCAGCATTTT. This gives the protein CASRTTGGRGSNQPQHF.

V usage is TRBV20-1 and J usage is TRBJ2-5; perhaps TRBD2 as D (6 bases). In germline, CDR1 is DFQATT, CDR2 SNEGSKA (reference sequence). This CDR3 region has 15 residues. V was pared by 0 bases and J by 3 bases, with 14 bases between. CDR3 amino acids: CSAREWVRDEETQYF. CDR3 nucleotide sequence: TGCAGTGCTAGAGAGTGGGTGCGGGATGAAGAGACCCAGTACTTC.

Concerning this clonotype: A much more abundant neighbour one base away suggests this may be a read error. V and J are TRBV5-1 and TRBJ2-7, with 7 bases fitting TRBD1. V lost 6 bases to trimming and J lost 7 bases; unmatched junction nucleotides: 10. The CDR3 consists of 13 residues. Germline CDR1 is SGHRS and CDR2 is YFSETQ. DNA for the CDR3: TGCGCCAGCAACACGACAGGGTTTGGTGAGCAGTACTTC. Its translation: CASNTTGFGEQYF.

This clonotype occurred a few times. CDR3 in amino acids: CSVEGGTVLSYTF. CDR3 DNA sequence: TGCAGCGTTGAAGGGGGAACAGTGTTGAGCTACACCTTC. This chain links TRBV29-1 with TRBJ1-2; D is uncertain. Germline assignment: CDR1 SQVTM and CDR2 ANQGSEA. This CDR3 region has 13 residues. The V end lost 1 base, the J end lost 9 bases, and 15 bases lay between the germline ends.

J is TRBJ1-5 and V is TRBV28, with 8 bases aligning to TRBD1. The CDR3 is 14 residues long. From germline, CDR1 is MDHEN and CDR2 SYDVKM. V was clipped by 5 bases and J by 7 bases; unmatched bases: 7. The CDR3: CASSAQGAVQPQHF. The CDR3 DNA reads TGTGCCAGCAGTGCTCAGGGGGCGGTCCAGCCCCAGCATTTT.

The chain is built from TRBV7-8 and TRBJ1-5; D not resolved. The CDR3 extends over 15 amino acids. Looked up from germline, CDR1 is SGHVS and CDR2 is FQNEAQ. Deletions cut 0 bases from V and 4 bases from J, with 10 bases between. CDR3 coding DNA: TGTGCCAGCAGCTTAGCGCTCGGAGATAATCAGCCCCAGCATTTT. Encoded protein: CASSLALGDNQPQHF.

The CDR3 coding sequence is TGTGCCAGCAGTAGACGGATAGAAGTTTACTATGGCTACACCTTC. This sequence encodes CASSRRIEVYYGYTF. V gene TRBV28 combines with J gene TRBJ1-2; D call uncertain. There are 15 residues in the CDR3. The ends were cut back, 5 bases at V and 3 bases at J, with 16 bases in the middle. Germline V gene data show CDR1 as MDHEN and CDR2 as SYDVKM.